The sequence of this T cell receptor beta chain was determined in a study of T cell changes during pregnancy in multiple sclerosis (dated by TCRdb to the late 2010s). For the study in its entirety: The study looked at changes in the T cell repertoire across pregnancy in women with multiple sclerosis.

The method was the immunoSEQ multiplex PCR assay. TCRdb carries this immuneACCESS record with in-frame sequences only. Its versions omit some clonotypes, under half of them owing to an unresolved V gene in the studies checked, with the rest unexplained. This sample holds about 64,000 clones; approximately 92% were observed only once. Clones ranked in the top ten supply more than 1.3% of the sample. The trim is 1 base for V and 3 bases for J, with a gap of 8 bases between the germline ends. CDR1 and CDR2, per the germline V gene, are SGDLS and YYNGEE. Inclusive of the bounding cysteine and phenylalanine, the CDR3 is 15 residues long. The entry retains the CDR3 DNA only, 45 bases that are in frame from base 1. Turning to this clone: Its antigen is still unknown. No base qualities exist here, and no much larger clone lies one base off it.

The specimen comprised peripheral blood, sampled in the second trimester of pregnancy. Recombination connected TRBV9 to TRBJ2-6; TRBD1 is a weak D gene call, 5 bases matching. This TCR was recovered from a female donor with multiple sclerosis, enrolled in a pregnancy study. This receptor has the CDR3 CASSVMGHGANVLTF. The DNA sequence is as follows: TGTGCCAGCAGCGTAATGGGGCATGGGGCCAACGTCCTGACTTTC.